These 13 T cell receptor beta chains came from one sample sequenced in a study of response to subunit inactivated influenza vaccine. MiXCR, applied by TCRdb to the RT-PCR reads, yields one record per CDR3 protein. The sample holds about 780,000 distinct CDR3 sequences, approximately 17% seen once. The sample consisted of PBMCs from blood, taken about 5 days after vaccination. These TCRs come from a man aged 50-59 years who received an inactivated influenza vaccine.

Remarks on this clonotype: The junction does not match germline at one end; this may be a read error. This chain uses TRBV5-1 with TRBJ2-7; 8 nucleotides agree with TRBD1. The CDR3 spans 19 residues. CDR1 is SGHRS, CDR2 YFSETQ, per germline. CDR3 region: CASSLTILLPDREPYERYF. The CDR3, as DNA: TGCGCCAGCAGCCTAACCATTCTCCTCCCGGACAGGGAGCCCTACGAGCGGTACTTC.

Many counts were recorded for this clonotype. This chain joins TRBV20-1 and TRBJ1-2; 7 bases match TRBD1. V trimming: 2 bases; J trimming: 1 base; junction bases outside the gene matches: 1. CDR1 DFQATT and CDR2 SNEGSKA come from the germline V gene (reference sequence). The length of the CDR3 is 13 residues. The CDR3 bases are TGCAGTGCTAGACACAGGGGTAACTATGGCTACACCTTC. It yields the protein CSARHRGNYGYTF.

This chain uses TRBV20-1 with TRBJ1-4; no clear D gene. Germline V gives CDR1 DFQATT, CDR2 SNEGSKA (reference sequence). The CDR3 length is 12 residues. The V end was cut by 7 bases, the J end by 1 base, with 7 bases between. The CDR3 region is CSGVGTNEKLFF. The CDR3 DNA is TGCAGTGGGGTGGGAACTAATGAAAAACTGTTTTTT.

The chain uses TRBV20-1 and TRBJ2-1; 11 bases map to TRBD2. The CDR3 covers 16 residues. Trimming at V came to 1 base and at J to 2 bases, leaving 4 bases not matched to a gene. Germline lookup yields CDR1 DFQATT and CDR2 SNEGSKA (reference sequence). The CDR3 sequence is CSARARTSGPYNEQFF. The CDR3 nucleotides are TGCAGTGCTAGAGCCCGGACTAGCGGGCCCTACAATGAGCAGTTCTTC.

There are many counts of this clonotype. This rearrangement joins TRBV20-1 to TRBJ2-7; D remains unclear. The germline V gene encodes CDR1 DFQATT and CDR2 SNEGSKA (reference sequence). The CDR3 consists of 12 residues. The germline V and J ends were trimmed by 3 bases and 0 bases, with 6 bases remaining between them. The CDR3 sequence: CSARWASYEQYF. For the CDR3, the DNA is TGCAGTGCTAGGTGGGCCTCCTACGAGCAGTACTTC.

This clonotype was counted between two and nine times. The chain carries TRBV12-3 or TRBV12-4 and TRBJ2-7, with 12 bases lining up with TRBD2. Trimming removed 6 bases from V and 6 bases from J; junction bases left unmatched: 9. The CDR3 extends over 15 amino acids. CDR3 residues: CASRAGTSGLLEQYF. CDR3 sequence (DNA): TGTGCCAGCAGGGCAGGGACTAGCGGGTTGCTCGAGCAGTACTTC.

This clonotype was observed a handful of times. This rearrangement joins TRBV10-3 to TRBJ1-5; D is perhaps TRBD1 (6 bases). Germline V gene sequence: CDR1 ENHRY, CDR2 SYGVKD. V lost 3 bases and J lost 4, with 10 bases in between. This CDR3 has 14 amino acids. CDR3 nucleotides: TGTGCCATCAGTGAACAGGGCGAGAATCAGCCCCAGCATTTT. Its protein product is CAISEQGENQPQHF.

V and J are TRBV2 and TRBJ2-5, with TRBD2 matching 11 bases. CDR1 is SNHLY and CDR2 is FYNNEI in the germline V gene. The J segment lost 1 base and the V segment lost 7 bases, leaving 5 bases of the junction unmatched. CDR3 size: 15 residues. CDR3 sequence reads: CASTRTSGPQETQYF. Written as DNA, the CDR3 is TGTGCCAGCACCAGGACTAGCGGGCCCCAAGAGACCCAGTACTTC.

In its sample, this clonotype was seen a few times. The chain has TRBV20-1 and TRBJ2-2; 8 nucleotides align to TRBD2. V dropped 1 base and J dropped 7; count of bases not matched to a gene: 5. The CDR3 has 14 residues. Germline assignment: CDR1 DFQATT and CDR2 SNEGSKA (reference sequence). CDR3 loop: CSARVPAGVGELFF. The CDR3 nucleotides read TGCAGTGCTAGAGTCCCAGCGGGGGTCGGGGAGCTGTTTTTT.

This chain links TRBV27 with TRBJ2-7; 9 bases align to TRBD2. The CDR3 loop spans 15 amino acids. J gave up 4 bases and V 6 bases, and 10 bases lay outside the gene matches. CDR1 MNHEY and CDR2 SMNVEV come from the germline V gene (reference sequence). DNA of the CDR3: TGTGCCAGCAGGCCACGGGCTAGCGGGATGTACGAGCAGTACTTC. Amino acids: CASRPRASGMYEQYF.

The J gene is TRBJ2-3, the V gene TRBV27; the match to TRBD2 covers 8 bases. This CDR3 is 16 amino acids long. Germline CDR1 reads MNHEY; CDR2 reads SMNVEV (reference sequence). J lost 2 bases, V lost 2 bases, and 6 bases had no gene match. Here the CDR3 reads CASSLGVRGATDTQYF. In DNA form, the CDR3 reads TGTGCCAGCAGTTTAGGGGTGCGGGGGGCCACAGATACGCAGTATTTT.

Only a few counts were recorded for this clonotype. V and J are TRBV24-1 and TRBJ1-5, with D uncertain. Germline V gene data show CDR1 as KGHDR and CDR2 as SFDVKD. This CDR3 has 17 residues. V was clipped by 5 bases and J by 0 bases, with 16 bases between them. CDR3 region: CATSGVDGGLSNQPQHF. The DNA for the CDR3 is TGTGCCACCAGTGGGGTTGACGGTGGACTTAGCAATCAGCCCCAGCATTTT.

In this sample, this clonotype turned up a few times. The chain couples TRBV9 to TRBJ2-5; D uncertain. The germline V and J ends were trimmed by 0 bases and 4 bases, with 13 bases remaining between them. Germline CDR1 SGDLS, CDR2 YYNGEE. CDR3 length: 15 residues. The CDR3 loop reads CASSVDPWRIETQYF. The DNA for the CDR3 is TGTGCCAGCAGCGTAGACCCGTGGCGGATAGAGACCCAGTACTTC.